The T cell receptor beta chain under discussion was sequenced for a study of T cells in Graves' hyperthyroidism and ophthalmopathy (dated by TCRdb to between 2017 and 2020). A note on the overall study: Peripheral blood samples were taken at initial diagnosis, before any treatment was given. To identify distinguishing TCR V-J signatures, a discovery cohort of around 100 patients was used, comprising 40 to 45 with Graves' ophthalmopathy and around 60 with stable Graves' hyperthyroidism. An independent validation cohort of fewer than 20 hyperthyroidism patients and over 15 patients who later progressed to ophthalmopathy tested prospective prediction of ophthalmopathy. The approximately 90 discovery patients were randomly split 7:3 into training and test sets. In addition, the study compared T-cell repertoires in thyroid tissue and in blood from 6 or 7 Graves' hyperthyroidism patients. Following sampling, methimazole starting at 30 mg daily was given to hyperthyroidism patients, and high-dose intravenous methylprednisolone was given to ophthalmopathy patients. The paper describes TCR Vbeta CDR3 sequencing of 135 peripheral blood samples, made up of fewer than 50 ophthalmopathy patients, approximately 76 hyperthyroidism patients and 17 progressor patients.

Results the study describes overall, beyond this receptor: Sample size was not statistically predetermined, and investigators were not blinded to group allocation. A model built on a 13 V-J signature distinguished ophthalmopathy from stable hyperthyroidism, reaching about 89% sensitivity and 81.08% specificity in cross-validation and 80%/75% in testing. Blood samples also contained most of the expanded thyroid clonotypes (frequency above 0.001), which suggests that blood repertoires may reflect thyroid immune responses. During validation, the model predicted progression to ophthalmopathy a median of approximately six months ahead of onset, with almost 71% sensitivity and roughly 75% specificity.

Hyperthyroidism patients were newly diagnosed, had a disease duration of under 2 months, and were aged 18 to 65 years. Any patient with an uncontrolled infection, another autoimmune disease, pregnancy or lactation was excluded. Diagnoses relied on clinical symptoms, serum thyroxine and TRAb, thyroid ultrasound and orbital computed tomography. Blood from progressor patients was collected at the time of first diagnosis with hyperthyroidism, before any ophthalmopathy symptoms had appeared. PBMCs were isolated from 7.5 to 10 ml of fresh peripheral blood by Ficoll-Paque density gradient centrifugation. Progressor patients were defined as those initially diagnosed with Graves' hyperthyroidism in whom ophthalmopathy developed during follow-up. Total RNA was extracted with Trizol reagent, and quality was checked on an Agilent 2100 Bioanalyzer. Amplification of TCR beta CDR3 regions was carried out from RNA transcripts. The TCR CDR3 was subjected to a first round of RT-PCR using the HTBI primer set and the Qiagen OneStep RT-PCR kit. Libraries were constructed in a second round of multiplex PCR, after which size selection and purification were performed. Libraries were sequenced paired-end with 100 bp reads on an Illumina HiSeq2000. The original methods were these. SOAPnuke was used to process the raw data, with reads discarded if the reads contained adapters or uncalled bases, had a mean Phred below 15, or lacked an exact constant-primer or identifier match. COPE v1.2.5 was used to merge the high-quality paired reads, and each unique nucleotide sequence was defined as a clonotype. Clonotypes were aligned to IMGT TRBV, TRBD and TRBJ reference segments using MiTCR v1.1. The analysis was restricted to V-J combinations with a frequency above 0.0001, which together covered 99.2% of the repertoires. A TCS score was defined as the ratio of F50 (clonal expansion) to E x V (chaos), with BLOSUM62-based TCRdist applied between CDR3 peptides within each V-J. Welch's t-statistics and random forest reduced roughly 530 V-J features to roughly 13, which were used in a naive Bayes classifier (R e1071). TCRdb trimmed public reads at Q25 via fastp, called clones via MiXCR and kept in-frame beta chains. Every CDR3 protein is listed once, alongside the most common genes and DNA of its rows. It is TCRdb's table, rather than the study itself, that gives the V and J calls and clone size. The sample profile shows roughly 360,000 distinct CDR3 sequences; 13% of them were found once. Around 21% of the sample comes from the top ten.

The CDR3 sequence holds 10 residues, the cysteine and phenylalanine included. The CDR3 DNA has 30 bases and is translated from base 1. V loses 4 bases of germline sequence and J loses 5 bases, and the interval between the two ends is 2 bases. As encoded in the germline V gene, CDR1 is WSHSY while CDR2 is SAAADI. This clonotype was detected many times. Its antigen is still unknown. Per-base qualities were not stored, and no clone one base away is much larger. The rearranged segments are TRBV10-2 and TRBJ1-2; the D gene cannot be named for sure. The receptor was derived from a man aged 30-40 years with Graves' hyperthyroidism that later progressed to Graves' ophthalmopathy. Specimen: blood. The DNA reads TGCGCCAGCAGTGGGTATGGCTACACCTTC. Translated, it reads CASSGYGYTF.